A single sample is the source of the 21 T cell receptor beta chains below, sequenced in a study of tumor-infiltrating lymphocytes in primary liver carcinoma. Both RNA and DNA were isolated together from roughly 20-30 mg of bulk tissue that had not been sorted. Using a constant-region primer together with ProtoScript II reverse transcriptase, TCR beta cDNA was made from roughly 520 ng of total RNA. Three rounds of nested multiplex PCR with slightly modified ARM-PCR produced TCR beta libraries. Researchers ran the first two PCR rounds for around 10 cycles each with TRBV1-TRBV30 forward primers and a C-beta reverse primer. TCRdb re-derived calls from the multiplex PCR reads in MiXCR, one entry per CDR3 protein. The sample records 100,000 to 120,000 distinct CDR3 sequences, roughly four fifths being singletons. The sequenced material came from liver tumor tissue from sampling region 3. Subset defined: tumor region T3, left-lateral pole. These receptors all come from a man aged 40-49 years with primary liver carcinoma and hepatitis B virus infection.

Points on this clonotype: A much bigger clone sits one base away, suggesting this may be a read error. Here the CDR3 reads CASNPGGQDNSPLHF. CDR3 DNA: TGCGCCAGCAACCCTGGTGGGCAGGATAATTCACCCCTCCACTTT. The rearrangement joins TRBV5-1 to TRBJ1-6; D not certain. Trimming shortened V by 6 bases and J by 5 bases, and 15 bases separated the two germline ends. Germline V gene data show CDR1 as SGHRS and CDR2 as YFSETQ. The CDR3 has 15 residues.

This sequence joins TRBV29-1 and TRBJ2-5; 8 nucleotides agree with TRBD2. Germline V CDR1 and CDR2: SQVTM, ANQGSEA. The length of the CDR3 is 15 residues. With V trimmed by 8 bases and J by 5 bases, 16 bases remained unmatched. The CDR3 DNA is TGCAGCATCCGGCGAAGCGGGAGTTGGTCGGAGACCCAGTACTTC. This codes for CSIRRSGSWSETQYF.

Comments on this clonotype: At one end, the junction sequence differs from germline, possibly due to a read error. CDR3 sequence: CASRTKGGPIRGELFF. CDR3 sequence (DNA): TGTGCCAGTAGGACTAAAGGGGGCCCAATTCGCGGTGAGCTGTTCTTC. The V and J genes are TRBV6-5 and TRBJ2-1; D may be TRBD1 (7 bases). This CDR3 spans 16 amino acids. Germline CDR1 and CDR2: MNHEY and SVGAGI.

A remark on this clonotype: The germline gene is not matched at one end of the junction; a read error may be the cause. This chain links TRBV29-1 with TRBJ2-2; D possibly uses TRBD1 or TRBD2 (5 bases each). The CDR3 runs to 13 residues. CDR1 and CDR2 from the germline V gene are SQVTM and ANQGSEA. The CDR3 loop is CSVIPTDTGDLLF. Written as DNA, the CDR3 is TGCAGCGTTATCCCGACAGACACCGGGGACCTGTTATTT.

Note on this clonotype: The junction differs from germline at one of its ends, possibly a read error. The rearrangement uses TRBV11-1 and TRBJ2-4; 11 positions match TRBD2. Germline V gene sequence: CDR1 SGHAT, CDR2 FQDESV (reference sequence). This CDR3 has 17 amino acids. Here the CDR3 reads CAGSYPGTSGTKNIQYF. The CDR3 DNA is TGTGCCGGCAGTTATCCCGGGACTAGCGGAACCAAAAACATTCAGTACTTC.

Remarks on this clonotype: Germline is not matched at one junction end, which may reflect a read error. CDR3 coding DNA: TGTAGCGTCCTCCTTGTCAGGGACATGAATGGCTACACCTTC. Translating gives CSVLLVRDMNGYTF. The rearrangement links TRBV29-1 to TRBJ1-2, with D possibly matching TRBD1 (6 bases). Germline CDR1 and CDR2: SQVTM and ANQGSEA. The CDR3 contains 14 residues.

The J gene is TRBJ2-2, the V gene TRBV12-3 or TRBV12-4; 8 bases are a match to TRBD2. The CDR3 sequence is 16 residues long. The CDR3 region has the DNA TGTGGCAACAGTGGCCGCGTAGCGGGGTATACCTGGGAGCTGTTTTTT. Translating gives CGNSGRVAGYTWELFF.

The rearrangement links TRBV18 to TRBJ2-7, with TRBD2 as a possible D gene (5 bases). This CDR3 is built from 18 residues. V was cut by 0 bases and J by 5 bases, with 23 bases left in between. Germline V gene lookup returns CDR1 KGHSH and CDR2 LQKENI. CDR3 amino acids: CASSPPKKGGGGGDEQYF. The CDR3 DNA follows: TGTGCCAGCTCACCACCCAAAAAAGGCGGCGGAGGAGGCGACGAGCAGTACTTC.

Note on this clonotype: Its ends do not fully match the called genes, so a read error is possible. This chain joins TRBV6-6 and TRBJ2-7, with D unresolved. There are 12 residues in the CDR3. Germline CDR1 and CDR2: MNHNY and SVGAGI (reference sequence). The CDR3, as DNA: TGTGCCAGCAGCACCCCGTTAGGCGAGCACTACTTC. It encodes CASSTPLGEHYF.

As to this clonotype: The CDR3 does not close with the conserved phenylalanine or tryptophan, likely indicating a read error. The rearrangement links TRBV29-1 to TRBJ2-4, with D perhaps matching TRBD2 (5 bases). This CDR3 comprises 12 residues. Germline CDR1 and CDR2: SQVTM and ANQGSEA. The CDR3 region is CSVIHGWGIQYL. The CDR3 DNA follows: TGTAGCGTAATTCACGGGTGGGGCATTCAGTACTTA.

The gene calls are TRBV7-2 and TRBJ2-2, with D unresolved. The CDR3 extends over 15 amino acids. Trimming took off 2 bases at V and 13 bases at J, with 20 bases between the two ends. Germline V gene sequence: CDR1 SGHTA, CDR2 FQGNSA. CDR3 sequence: CASSLLSVSTGRLFF. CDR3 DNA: TGTGCCAGCAGCTTATTATCTGTTAGCACCGGGCGGCTGTTTTTT.

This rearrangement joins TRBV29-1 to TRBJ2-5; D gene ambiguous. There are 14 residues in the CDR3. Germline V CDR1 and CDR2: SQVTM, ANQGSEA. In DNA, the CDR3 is TGCGGGGTTGAACTCCCAGCCGCCCAAGAGACCCAGTACTTC. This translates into CGVELPAAQETQYF.

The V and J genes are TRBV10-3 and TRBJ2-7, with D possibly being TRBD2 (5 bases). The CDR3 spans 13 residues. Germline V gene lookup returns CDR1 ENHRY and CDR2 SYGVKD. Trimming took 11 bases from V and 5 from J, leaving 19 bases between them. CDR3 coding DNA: TGTGCCGTCGGTGGGTCGGGGAAGCACGAGCAGTACTTC. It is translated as CAVGGSGKHEQYF.

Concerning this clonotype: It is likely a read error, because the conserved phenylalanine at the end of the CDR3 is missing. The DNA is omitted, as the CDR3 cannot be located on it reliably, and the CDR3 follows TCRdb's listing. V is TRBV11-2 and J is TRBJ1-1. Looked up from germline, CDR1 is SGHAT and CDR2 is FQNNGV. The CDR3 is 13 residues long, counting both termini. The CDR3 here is CASNLGLNTETFV.

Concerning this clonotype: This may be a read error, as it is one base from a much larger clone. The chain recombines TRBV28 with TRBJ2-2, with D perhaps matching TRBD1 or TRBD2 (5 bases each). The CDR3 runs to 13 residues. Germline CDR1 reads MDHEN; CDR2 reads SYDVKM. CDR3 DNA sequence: TGTGCCAGCAGTTTAGGGACGTCCGGGGAGCTGTTGTTT. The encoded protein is CASSLGTSGELLF.

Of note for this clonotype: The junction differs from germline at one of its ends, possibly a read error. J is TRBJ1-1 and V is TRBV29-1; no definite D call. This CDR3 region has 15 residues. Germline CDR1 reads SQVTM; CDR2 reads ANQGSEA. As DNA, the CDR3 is TGCAGCGCTTCCCTGTGTTGGGCAATGAACACCGAAGCTTTCTTT. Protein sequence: CSASLCWAMNTEAFF.

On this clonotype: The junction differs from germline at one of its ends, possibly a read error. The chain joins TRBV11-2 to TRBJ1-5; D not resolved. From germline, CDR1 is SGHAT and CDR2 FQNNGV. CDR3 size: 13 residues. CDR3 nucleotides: TGTGCCAGCAGCTTATCAATCGATCAGCCCCAGGATTTT. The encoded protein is CASSLSIDQPQDF.

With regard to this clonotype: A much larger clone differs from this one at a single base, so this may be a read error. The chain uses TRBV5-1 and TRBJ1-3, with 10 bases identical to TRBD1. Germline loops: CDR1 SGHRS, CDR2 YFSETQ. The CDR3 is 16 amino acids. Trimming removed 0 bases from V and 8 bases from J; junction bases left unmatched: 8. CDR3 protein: CASSLVGTGAEDTIYF. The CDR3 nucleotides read TGCGCCAGCAGCTTGGTCGGGACAGGGGCCGAAGACACCATATATTTT.

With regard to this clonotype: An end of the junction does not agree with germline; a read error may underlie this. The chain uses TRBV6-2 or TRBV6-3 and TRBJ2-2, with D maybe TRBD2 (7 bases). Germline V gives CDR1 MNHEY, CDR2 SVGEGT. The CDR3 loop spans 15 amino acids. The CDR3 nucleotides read TGTGCCAACAGTTACCTGGGGGGGGCTGCTGTGGAGCTGTTTTTT. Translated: CANSYLGGAAVELFF.

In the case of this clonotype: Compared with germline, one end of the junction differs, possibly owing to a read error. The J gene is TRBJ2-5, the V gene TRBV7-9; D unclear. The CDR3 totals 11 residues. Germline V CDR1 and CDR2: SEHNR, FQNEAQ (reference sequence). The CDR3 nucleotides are TGTTCCAGCTGCCGGAAAGAGACCCAGTACTTC. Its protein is CSSCRKETQYF.

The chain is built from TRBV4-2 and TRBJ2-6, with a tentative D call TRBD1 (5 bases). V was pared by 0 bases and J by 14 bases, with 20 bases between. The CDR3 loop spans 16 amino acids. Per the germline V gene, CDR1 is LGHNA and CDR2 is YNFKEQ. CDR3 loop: CASSQEASSGADILTF. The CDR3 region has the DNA TGTGCCAGCAGCCAAGAAGCAAGCTCTGGGGCCGACATCCTGACTTTC.